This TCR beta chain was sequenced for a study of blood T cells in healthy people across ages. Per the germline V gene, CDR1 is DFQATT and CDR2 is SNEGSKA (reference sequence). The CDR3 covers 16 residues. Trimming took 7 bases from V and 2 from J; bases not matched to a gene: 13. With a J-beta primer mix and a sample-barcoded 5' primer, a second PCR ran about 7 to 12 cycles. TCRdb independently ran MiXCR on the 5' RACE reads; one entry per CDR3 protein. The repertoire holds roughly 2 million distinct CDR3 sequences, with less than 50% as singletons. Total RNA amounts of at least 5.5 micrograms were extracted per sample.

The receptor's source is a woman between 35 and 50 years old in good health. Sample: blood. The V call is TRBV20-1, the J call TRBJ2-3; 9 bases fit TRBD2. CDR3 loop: CSVGLAGYTPTDTQYF. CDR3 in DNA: TGCAGTGTTGGCCTAGCGGGGTATACTCCCACAGATACGCAGTATTTT.